Below are 28 T cell receptor beta chains sequenced from a single sample in a study of blood T cell repertoires in COVID-19. Sequencing used immunoSEQ multiplex PCR; TCRdb keeps in-frame clones, though not all of them. The table shows under 350,000 clones, with 80% to 90% occurring only once. Sequencing was performed on PBMCs or T cells enriched from blood (not recorded which). The receptors come from a woman aged 40 to 50 with acute COVID-19.

The chain recombines TRBV12-5 with TRBJ1-3; possible D gene TRBD1, 5 bases. V lost 2 bases and J 7 bases, leaving 9 bases between the germline ends. Germline V gives CDR1 LGHNT, CDR2 FRNRAP. The CDR3 sequence is 13 residues long. The chain's CDR3 is CASGLSGRNTIYF. CDR3 coding DNA: TGTGCTAGTGGTTTGTCAGGGAGGAACACCATATATTTT.

J is TRBJ2-7 and V is TRBV12-3 or TRBV12-4; TRBD1 aligns across 9 bases. The CDR3 is made up of 13 amino acids. V gave up 6 bases and J gave up 4 bases; unmatched junction bases: 4. The CDR3: CASRGQGGYEQYF. The CDR3 nucleotides are TGTGCCAGCAGGGGACAGGGAGGGTACGAGCAGTACTTC.

V usage is TRBV6-5 and J usage is TRBJ1-2; D uncertain. The CDR3 has 11 residues. From germline, CDR1 is MNHEY and CDR2 SVGAGI. V was trimmed by 8 bases and J by 1 base, leaving 5 bases between them. CDR3 sequence (DNA): TGTGCCAGCTTTTATAACTATGGCTACACCTTC. Protein: CASFYNYGYTF.

The chain joins TRBV15 to TRBJ2-5, with 8 bases matching TRBD1. This CDR3 region has 14 residues. The germline V gene encodes CDR1 LNHNV and CDR2 YYDKDF (reference sequence). The ends lost 5 bases at V and 3 bases at J; junction bases unmatched: 5. Here the CDR3 DNA reads TGTGCCACCAGCCGGGGACAGGCTAAAGAGACCCAGTACTTC. The encoded protein is CATSRGQAKETQYF.

The genes are TRBV3-1 (or the pseudogene TRBV3-2) and TRBJ1-2, with 7 bases fitting TRBD1. The CDR3 has 15 amino acids. Germline assignment: CDR1 LGHDT and CDR2 YNNKEL (reference sequence). Losses at the gene ends were 5 bases for V and 1 base for J; bases not matched to a gene: 7. CDR3 loop: CASSGPGTVNYGYTF. CDR3 sequence (DNA): TGTGCCAGCAGCGGACCCGGGACAGTTAACTATGGCTACACCTTC.

The DNA of the CDR3 is TGTGCCAGCAGCCACTCGATATCAGGTTATGACGAAGGGGGAGGGTTGCGCAATCAGCCCCAGCATTTT. It specifies CASSHSISGYDEGGGLRNQPQHF. V gene TRBV6-6 combines with J gene TRBJ1-5; TRBD1 might be the D (6 bases). In germline, CDR1 is MNHNY, CDR2 SVGAGI (reference sequence). The CDR3 loop spans 23 amino acids. The V end was cut by 6 bases, the J end by 2 bases, with 38 bases between.

The chain employs TRBV7-8 and TRBJ2-1; 10 nucleotides line up with TRBD2. The CDR3 loop spans 16 amino acids. Germline-derived CDR1 and CDR2 are SGHVS and FQNEAQ. V was pared by 5 bases and J by 4 bases, with 8 bases of the junction left unmatched. This CDR3 reads CASSRAGGRPYNEQFF. The CDR3 nucleotides are TGTGCCAGCAGCCGAGCGGGGGGGAGACCTTACAATGAGCAGTTCTTC.

The V gene is TRBV5-1, the J gene TRBJ2-1; 8 bases line up with TRBD1. The CDR3 runs to 16 residues. The V and J ends lost 1 base and 7 bases, in that order; junction bases with no gene match: 10. Germline-derived CDR1 and CDR2 are SGHRS and YFSETQ. The CDR3 spells CASSLQPQGAGNEQFF. The CDR3 DNA is TGCGCCAGCAGCTTGCAACCGCAGGGGGCGGGGAATGAGCAGTTCTTC.

This clone was seen a few times. The V call is TRBV29-1, the J call TRBJ2-7; 10 bases are a match to TRBD1. Trimming at V came to 1 base and at J to 3 bases, leaving 3 bases not matched to a gene. Germline V gene sequence: CDR1 SQVTM, CDR2 ANQGSEA. The CDR3 extends over 14 amino acids. The DNA of the CDR3 is TGCAGCGTTGAAGGGGACAGGGGTGGCTACGAGCAGTACTTC. Amino acids: CSVEGDRGGYEQYF.

The rearrangement joins TRBV7-2 to TRBJ2-3, with D tentatively TRBD2 (6 bases). Germline V gives CDR1 SGHTA, CDR2 FQGNSA. V was shortened by 0 bases and J by 5 bases, with 9 bases between the two germline ends. The length of the CDR3 is 14 residues. CDR3 bases: TGTGCCAGCAGCTTAGCAACAGCGGGAGATACGCAGTATTTT. This translates into CASSLATAGDTQYF. Filled out from reference TRBV7-2 and TRBJ2-3, the complete variable domain reads GAGVSQSPSNKVTEKGKDVELRCDPISGHTALYWYRQSLGQGLEFLIYFQGNSAPDKSGLPSDRFSAERTGGSVSTLTIQRTQQEDSAVYLCASSLATAGDTQYFGPGTRLTVL.

The rearrangement uses TRBV7-9 and TRBJ1-5, with D possibly being TRBD1 (5 bases). The CDR3 is 14 amino acids. With 5 bases removed from V and 3 bases from J, the gap between germline ends came to 11 bases. Germline CDR1 and CDR2: SEHNR and FQNEAQ (reference sequence). CDR3 loop: CASSDSTVNQPQHF. The CDR3 bases are TGTGCCAGCAGCGATTCGACAGTCAATCAGCCCCAGCATTTT.

The rearrangement uses TRBV7-2 and TRBJ1-5; 7 bases align to TRBD1. Looked up from germline, CDR1 is SGHTA and CDR2 is FQGNSA. J gave up 5 bases and V 1 base, and 5 bases lay outside the gene matches. The CDR3 loop spans 15 amino acids. The CDR3 DNA is TGTGCCAGCAGCTTAGGGGACAGACAATATCAGCCCCAGCATTTT. Amino acid sequence: CASSLGDRQYQPQHF.

The rearrangement links TRBV5-6 to TRBJ2-2, with 7 bases identical to TRBD1. The germline V gene has CDR1 SGHDT and CDR2 YYEEEE. V lost 2 bases to trimming and J lost 0 bases; unmatched junction nucleotides: 7. The CDR3 covers 17 residues. CDR3 sequence (DNA): TGTGCCAGCAGCTTCCCGGGACAGAGAACGAACACCGGGGAGCTGTTTTTT. Its protein is CASSFPGQRTNTGELFF.

This chain connects TRBV25-1 to TRBJ1-2, with unresolved D. V was trimmed by 5 bases and J by 4 bases, leaving 14 bases between them. The CDR3 length is 14 residues. CDR1 and CDR2 (germline): MGHDK, SYGVNS. The CDR3 loop is CASSSTDLFYGYTF. DNA of the CDR3: TGTGCCAGCAGTTCTACAGATTTGTTCTATGGCTACACCTTC.

For the CDR3, the DNA is TGTGCCAGCAGCCAAGGGGGGACTAGCCGCTCCAATGAGCAGTTCTTC. Translation: CASSQGGTSRSNEQFF. The chain joins TRBV3-1 (or the pseudogene TRBV3-2) to TRBJ2-1; 9 bases match TRBD2. J was trimmed by 6 bases and V by 1 base; bases with no gene match: 7. In germline, CDR1 is LGHDT, CDR2 YNNKEL (reference sequence). The CDR3 is 16 amino acids.

DNA for the CDR3: TGTGCCAGCACCCGGTGGAGGGACAGATATTCACCCCTCCACTTT. It specifies CASTRWRDRYSPLHF. The gene calls are TRBV5-6 and TRBJ1-6, with 7 bases fitting TRBD1. This CDR3 contains 15 residues. Trimming removed 6 bases from V and 8 bases from J; junction bases left unmatched: 11. Germline lookup yields CDR1 SGHDT and CDR2 YYEEEE.

This sequence joins TRBV28 and TRBJ2-7; weak D call: TRBD2 (6 bases). V was clipped by 3 bases and J by 9 bases, with 9 bases between them. The CDR3 is 11 amino acids. Germline loops: CDR1 MDHEN, CDR2 SYDVKM. The CDR3 coding sequence is TGTGCCAGCAGTTTGGAGGGGAGGCAGTACTTC. Encoded protein: CASSLEGRQYF.

This chain uses TRBV6-5 with TRBJ1-1; a weak D match, TRBD1 (6 bases). V was clipped by 5 bases and J by 3 bases, with 10 bases between them. CDR1 MNHEY and CDR2 SVGAGI come from the germline V gene. The CDR3 extends over 13 amino acids. The CDR3 protein is CASSLHRDTEAFF. CDR3 coding DNA: TGTGCCAGCAGTCTTCACAGGGACACTGAAGCTTTCTTT.

V and J are TRBV2 and TRBJ1-2; D gene uncertain. Germline lookup yields CDR1 SNHLY and CDR2 FYNNEI. This CDR3 has 15 amino acids. V was trimmed by 6 bases and J by 0 bases, leaving 14 bases between them. The CDR3 spells CASSLDAGANYGYTF. Here the CDR3 DNA reads TGTGCCAGCAGCCTGGACGCGGGAGCTAACTATGGCTACACCTTC.

The chain employs TRBV5-6 and TRBJ2-3; D is ambiguous. CDR1 is SGHDT, CDR2 YYEEEE, per germline. V gave up 0 bases and J gave up 0 bases, with 11 bases separating them. The CDR3 has 16 amino acids. The CDR3 DNA is TGTGCCAGCAGCTTGGTTCGCTCACTAAGCACAGATACGCAGTATTTT. Protein sequence: CASSLVRSLSTDTQYF.

V usage is TRBV19 and J usage is TRBJ1-4, with unresolved D. Trimming shortened V by 5 bases and J by 0 bases, and 19 bases separated the two germline ends. This CDR3 is 18 amino acids long. In germline, CDR1 is LNHDA, CDR2 SQIVND (reference sequence). CDR3: CASSQYLRAVATNEKLFF. The CDR3 bases are TGTGCCAGTAGTCAATATTTGAGGGCAGTCGCAACTAATGAAAAACTGTTTTTT.

The chain links TRBV28 to TRBJ2-7, with D perhaps matching TRBD1 (5 bases). The CDR3 length is 14 residues. Trimming stripped 7 bases from V and 3 bases from J, with 16 bases between. Germline CDR1 reads MDHEN; CDR2 reads SYDVKM. The CDR3 nucleotides are TGTGCCAGCACCCCAGGGTATACGGGCTACGAGCAGTACTTC. Residues: CASTPGYTGYEQYF.

The chain combines TRBV19 with TRBJ2-2, with 8 bases lining up with TRBD2. The CDR3 length is 17 residues. Germline-derived CDR1 and CDR2 are LNHDA and SQIVND (reference sequence). With V trimmed by 6 bases and J by 0 bases, 9 bases remained unmatched. The CDR3 here is CASRTSGTGTNTGELFF. CDR3 DNA sequence: TGTGCCAGTAGAACTAGCGGCACAGGGACGAACACCGGGGAGCTGTTTTTT.

The chain has TRBV18 and TRBJ1-6; TRBD1 might be the D (6 bases). This CDR3 has 15 amino acids. Trimming removed 1 base at V and 6 bases at J, with 10 bases between. Looked up from germline, CDR1 is KGHSH and CDR2 is LQKENI. The CDR3 sequence is CASSPQQDSNSPLHF. In nucleotides, the CDR3 is TGTGCCAGCTCACCACAGCAGGACAGTAATTCACCCCTCCACTTT.

The chain employs TRBV9 and TRBJ1-1; 8 positions agree with TRBD1. This CDR3 spans 15 amino acids. The V and J ends lost 0 bases and 4 bases, in that order; junction bases with no gene match: 5. CDR1 is SGDLS and CDR2 is YYNGEE in the germline V gene. As DNA, the CDR3 is TGTGCCAGCAGCGTAGGAGTTACAGGGGGCACTGAAGCTTTCTTT. It translates to CASSVGVTGGTEAFF.

CDR3 in amino acids: CASSPATGKWGSTDTQYF. CDR3 DNA sequence: TGTGCCAGCTCCCCGGCGACGGGAAAGTGGGGAAGCACAGATACGCAGTATTTT. The rearrangement joins TRBV18 to TRBJ2-3; possibly TRBD2 for D (5 bases). The CDR3 contains 18 residues. The V and J ends lost 6 bases and 0 bases respectively, with 22 bases between them. Per germline, CDR1 KGHSH and CDR2 LQKENI.

The chain links TRBV9 to TRBJ2-2; TRBD2 matches 7 bases. With V trimmed by 2 bases and J by 4 bases, 5 bases remained unmatched. CDR3 length: 15 residues. The germline CDR1 and CDR2 sequences are SGDLS and YYNGEE. The CDR3 is CASSVAGVLTGELFF. Here the CDR3 DNA reads TGTGCCAGCAGCGTGGCGGGAGTCCTCACCGGGGAGCTGTTTTTT.

The genes are TRBV5-1 and TRBJ1-4, with 7 bases lining up with TRBD1. From germline, CDR1 is SGHRS and CDR2 YFSETQ. The J segment lost 6 bases and the V segment lost 4 bases, leaving 9 bases of the junction unmatched. This CDR3 spans 15 amino acids. CDR3 bases: TGCGCCAGCAGCATAACCGGGACAGTATATGAAAAACTGTTTTTT. Encoded protein: CASSITGTVYEKLFF.